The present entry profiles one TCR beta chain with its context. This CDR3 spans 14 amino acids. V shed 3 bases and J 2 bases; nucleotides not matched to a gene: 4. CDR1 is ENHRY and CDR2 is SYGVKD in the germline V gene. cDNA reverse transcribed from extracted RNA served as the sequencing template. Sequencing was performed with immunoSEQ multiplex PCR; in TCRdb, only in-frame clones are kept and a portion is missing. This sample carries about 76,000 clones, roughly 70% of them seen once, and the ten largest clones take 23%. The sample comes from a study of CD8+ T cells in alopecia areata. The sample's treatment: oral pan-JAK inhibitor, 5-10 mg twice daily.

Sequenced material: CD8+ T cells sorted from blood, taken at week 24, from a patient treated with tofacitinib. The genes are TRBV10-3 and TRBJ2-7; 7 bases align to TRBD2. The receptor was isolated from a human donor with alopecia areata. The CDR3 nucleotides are TGTGCCATCAGTGACCGGCTAGCGGCCTACGAGCAGTACTTC. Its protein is CAISDRLAAYEQYF.